This T cell receptor (beta chain) was observed in a study of blood T cell repertoires in COVID-19. This CDR3 contains 14 residues. The germline V gene has CDR1 MGHRA and CDR2 YSYEKL. Trimming pared 4 bases from V and 1 base from J, leaving 10 bases between. Measured with immunoSEQ multiplex PCR; TCRdb has only the in-frame clones, and not every one. This table holds 80,000 to 90,000 clones, 70% to 90% found once. The specimen sequenced was peripheral blood. The clonotype originates from a man aged 35 to 55 with acute or convalescent COVID-19. The chain uses TRBV4-1 and TRBJ1-1; D possibly corresponds to TRBD1 (5 bases). This CDR3 is CASSLLQGNTEAFF. CDR3 bases: TGCGCCAGCAGCCTGTTGCAGGGGAACACTGAAGCTTTCTTT.